This T cell receptor (beta chain) was identified in a study of blood T cell repertoires in COVID-19. About the study: From the United States, Italy and Spain came samples of acute and convalescent COVID-19.

TCRdb's table, derived via immunoSEQ multiplex PCR, lists solely in-frame clones and lacks some. The sample has approximately 120,000 clones; 90% are singletons. From germline, CDR1 is SGHNT and CDR2 YENEEA. The germline V and J ends were trimmed by 3 bases and 7 bases, with 12 bases remaining between them. This CDR3 has 13 residues. The clonotype originates from a human donor in a cohort sampled during active COVID-19. Sequenced sample: peripheral blood. This rearrangement joins TRBV11-3 to TRBJ1-2; D possibly corresponds to TRBD1 (5 bases). The CDR3 sequence: CASSLGGRAGYTF. CDR3 in DNA: TGTGCCAGCAGCTTGGGGGGTAGGGCTGGCTACACCTTC.